The present TCR beta chain was sequenced within a study of T cell responses to AZD1222 COVID-19 vaccine. Study-wide findings and caveats: Spike-specific TCRs gained breadth and depth after people received two AZD1222 doses. Only a handful of AZD1222 recipients tested seropositive at baseline.

Sequenced by immunoSEQ multiplex PCR; TCRdb stores in-frame clones only, minus some. This sample carries tens of thousands of clones, 81% of them seen once, and the ten largest clones take roughly 25%. The CDR3 extends over 15 amino acids. Germline V gene lookup returns CDR1 SQVTM and CDR2 ANQGSEA. With V trimmed by 2 bases and J by 4 bases, 10 bases remained unmatched. In the case of this clone: As yet, its antigen is unknown.

Second-dose groups at about 4 or about 12 weeks were pooled. The material sequenced was peripheral blood, taken 28 days after the second AZD1222 dose. The sequence was obtained from an adult who received the AZD1222 COVID-19 vaccine. V gene TRBV29-1 combines with J gene TRBJ2-7; 8 nucleotides line up with TRBD2. In DNA form, the CDR3 reads TGCAGCGTTGAAAGACCGGGAGGGGATGGTTACGAGCAGTACTTC. Protein sequence: CSVERPGGDGYEQYF.